These 22 T cell receptor beta chains were all obtained from the same sample, sequenced in a study of Ad26.COV2.S vaccination and SARS-CoV-2 variants. The data were produced by immunoSEQ multiplex PCR, yet TCRdb's version contains in-frame clones alone and is incomplete. The table has around 310,000 clones, roughly nine tenths seen once. The treatment here: around 19 received Ad26.COV2.S at low or high dose, single or two shots; 5 received placebo; per-sample allocation not given. The investigators took samples on day 63 after the first vaccine or placebo injection. Sequences were derived from peripheral blood, sampled in a trial of Ad26.COV2.S vaccine versus placebo. These receptors were obtained from a person aged 18 to 65 who received the Ad26.COV2.S COVID-19 vaccine or a placebo.

CDR3 protein: CASSPRELAKNIQYF. The CDR3 bases are TGTGCCAGCAGCCCCCGAGAATTAGCCAAAAACATTCAGTACTTC. The gene calls are TRBV2 and TRBJ2-4; D uncertain. Germline loops: CDR1 SNHLY, CDR2 FYNNEI. V lost 6 bases and J 0 bases, leaving 12 bases between the germline ends. There are 15 residues in the CDR3.

CDR3: CASSSDVDVPYNEQFF. For the CDR3, the DNA is TGTGCCAGCAGCTCCGACGTCGACGTACCCTACAATGAGCAGTTCTTC. The J gene is TRBJ2-1, the V gene TRBV7-3; no clear D gene. The CDR3 contains 16 residues. Per the germline V gene, CDR1 is SGHTA and CDR2 is FQGTGA. Trimming shortened V by 4 bases and J by 2 bases, and 15 bases separated the two germline ends.

This chain connects TRBV12-3 or TRBV12-4 to TRBJ1-3; no reliable D call. The CDR3 extends over 13 amino acids. V was trimmed by 6 bases and J by 3 bases, leaving 9 bases between them. The CDR3 reads CASSHPVGNTIYF. CDR3 in DNA: TGTGCCAGCAGCCACCCGGTTGGAAACACCATATATTTT.

This clone appeared once. This rearrangement joins TRBV25-1 to TRBJ1-1, with D perhaps TRBD1 (5 bases). The germline V gene has CDR1 MGHDK and CDR2 SYGVNS. The CDR3 contains 15 residues. Trimming took 3 bases from V and 6 from J, leaving 17 bases between them. The CDR3 DNA sequence: TGTGCCAGCAGTGACTGGGGGGGAGGCATGCCTGAAGCTTTCTTT. Protein sequence: CASSDWGGGMPEAFF.

The V and J genes are TRBV11-2 and TRBJ2-2; D unclear. V gave up 3 bases and J gave up 5 bases, with 10 bases separating them. Germline V gene lookup returns CDR1 SGHAT and CDR2 FQNNGV. The CDR3 contains 14 residues. CDR3 sequence reads: CASSLYETTGELFF. For the CDR3, the DNA is TGTGCCAGCAGCTTGTACGAGACAACCGGGGAGCTGTTTTTT.

This clone came up a few times. J is TRBJ1-5 and V is TRBV6-2 or TRBV6-3, with TRBD1 matching 7 bases. The CDR3 is 16 amino acids. The germline V gene encodes CDR1 MNHEY and CDR2 SVGEGT. The ends lost 2 bases at V and 0 bases at J; junction bases unmatched: 4. The CDR3 DNA follows: TGTGCCAGCAGTTACCGATGGGACAGTAGCAATCAGCCCCAGCATTTT. Amino acid sequence: CASSYRWDSSNQPQHF.

V is TRBV19 and J is TRBJ2-2; D gene unclear. CDR1 and CDR2 (germline): LNHDA, SQIVND (reference sequence). This CDR3 comprises 12 residues. With 4 bases removed from V and 6 bases from J, the gap between germline ends came to 6 bases. Here the CDR3 DNA reads TGTGCCAGTAGTAGGCGCTCCGGGGAGCTGTTTTTT. Amino acids: CASSRRSGELFF.

As for this clone: Other DNA sequences within the sample encode an identical CDR3. The chain couples TRBV12-3 or TRBV12-4 to TRBJ1-2; no clear D. The CDR3 is 12 residues long. With 2 bases removed from V and 2 bases from J, the gap between germline ends came to 3 bases. CDR3: CASSLSNYGYTF. The CDR3 coding sequence is TGTGCCAGCAGTTTATCCAACTATGGCTACACCTTC.

This chain links TRBV2 with TRBJ1-5, with 11 bases identical to TRBD1. The germline gives CDR1 SNHLY, CDR2 FYNNEI. Losses at the gene ends were 4 bases for V and 7 bases for J; bases not matched to a gene: 6. The CDR3 is made up of 15 amino acids. The CDR3 nucleotides read TGTGCCAGCAGTGCAACCGGGACAGGGGGACAGCCCCAGCATTTT. Encoded protein: CASSATGTGGQPQHF.

This rearrangement joins TRBV5-6 to TRBJ2-5; TRBD2 aligns across 10 bases. Unmatched junction bases numbered 4, after V lost 1 base and J lost 4 bases. Germline values: CDR1 SGHDT, CDR2 YYEEEE. This CDR3 is built from 15 residues. The CDR3 DNA follows: TGTGCCAGCAGCTTGCTCGCTAGCGGGGGAGAGACCCAGTACTTC. It is translated as CASSLLASGGETQYF.

The chain joins TRBV3-1 (or the pseudogene TRBV3-2) to TRBJ1-2; 8 bases match TRBD1. The CDR3 spans 16 residues. Germline V lookup: CDR1 LGHDT, CDR2 YNNKEL (reference sequence). V dropped 7 bases and J dropped 8; count of bases not matched to a gene: 18. CDR3 in amino acids: CASTHSPGQGKEGYTF. CDR3 sequence (DNA): TGTGCCAGCACCCATTCCCCCGGACAGGGTAAAGAGGGCTACACCTTC.

This chain uses TRBV7-8 with TRBJ2-7; possibly TRBD1 or TRBD2 for D (5 bases each). V was cut by 6 bases and J by 2 bases, with 8 bases left in between. This CDR3 has 12 amino acids. CDR1 and CDR2 (germline): SGHVS, FQNEAQ. The DNA for the CDR3 is TGTGCCAGCAGGGGGGATACCTACGAGCAGTACTTC. Its protein is CASRGDTYEQYF.

The V gene is TRBV5-1, the J gene TRBJ2-4; 7 bases match TRBD2. V lost 1 base to trimming and J lost 6 bases; unmatched junction nucleotides: 7. Germline values: CDR1 SGHRS, CDR2 YFSETQ. The CDR3 has 15 amino acids. The CDR3 reads CASSLSAGDRNIQYF. Here the CDR3 DNA reads TGCGCCAGCAGCTTGAGCGCGGGAGACCGAAACATTCAGTACTTC.

The V and J genes are TRBV6-5 and TRBJ1-1, with D possibly being TRBD1 (6 bases). This CDR3 is built from 14 residues. Deletions cut 2 bases from V and 5 bases from J, with 12 bases between. The V gene's germline CDR1 is MNHEY and CDR2 SVGAGI. In DNA, the CDR3 is TGTGCCAGCAGTTACGGCAGGGGAAGAACTGAAGCTTTCTTT. This codes for CASSYGRGRTEAFF.

The chain carries TRBV6-6 and TRBJ2-1, with 11 bases matching TRBD2. The trim removed 4 bases at V and 7 bases at J, leaving 9 bases unmatched. Germline lookup yields CDR1 MNHNY and CDR2 SVGAGI (reference sequence). The CDR3 runs to 16 residues. CDR3 in amino acids: CASSSPGLAGLNEQFF. The CDR3 DNA follows: TGTGCCAGCAGTTCCCCCGGACTAGCGGGTCTGAATGAGCAGTTCTTC.

The V call is TRBV18, the J call TRBJ1-1; D gene uncertain. The ends were cut back, 0 bases at V and 2 bases at J, with 13 bases in the middle. Germline lookup yields CDR1 KGHSH and CDR2 LQKENI. This CDR3 comprises 16 residues. CDR3 sequence (DNA): TGTGCCAGCTCACCACCCACTCAGCCATCCAACACTGAAGCTTTCTTT. Its translation: CASSPPTQPSNTEAFF. Looking up the rest from reference TRBV18 and TRBJ1-1 gives the full variable domain: NAGVMQNPRHLVRRRGQEARLRCSPMKGHSHVYWYRQLPEEGLKFMVYLQKENIIDESGMPKERFSAEFPKEGPSILRIQQVVRGDSAAYFCASSPPTQPSNTEAFFGQGTRLTVV.

This chain uses TRBV19 with TRBJ2-2, with D hard to call. Germline V CDR1 and CDR2: LNHDA, SQIVND (reference sequence). This CDR3 is 13 amino acids long. Trimming removed 4 bases at V and 5 bases at J, with 8 bases between. This chain's CDR3 is CASSKIGTGELFF. CDR3 bases: TGTGCCAGTAGTAAGATAGGGACCGGGGAGCTGTTTTTT. Supplemented by reference TRBV19 and TRBJ2-2, the full variable domain reads DGGITQSPKYLFRKEGQNVTLSCEQNLNHDAMYWYRQDPGQGLRLIYYSQIVNDFQKGDIAEGYSVSREKKESFPLTVTSAQKNPTAFYLCASSKIGTGELFFGEGSRLTVL.

V gene TRBV7-9 combines with J gene TRBJ1-1, with 11 bases lining up with TRBD1. CDR3 size: 16 residues. V shed 5 bases, J shed 4 bases, and the junction held 9 bases outside the gene matches. Per germline, CDR1 SEHNR and CDR2 FQNEAQ (reference sequence). The DNA of the CDR3 is TGTGCCAGCAGCCGTTGGACAGGGGGCTCAGTCACTGAAGCTTTCTTT. It codes for CASSRWTGGSVTEAFF.

This clone turned up a few times. This chain uses TRBV19 with TRBJ1-2, with 8 bases lining up with TRBD1. V dropped 8 bases and J dropped 3; count of bases not matched to a gene: 11. The CDR3 covers 15 residues. Germline V gene lookup returns CDR1 LNHDA and CDR2 SQIVND (reference sequence). CDR3 in DNA: TGTGCCAGTTCAGACCTCAGGGGGCTAGACTATGGCTACACCTTC. Its translation is CASSDLRGLDYGYTF.

The gene calls are TRBV12-3 or TRBV12-4 and TRBJ2-7, with D unresolved. The CDR3 runs 13 residues. The V and J ends lost 1 base and 3 bases respectively, with 7 bases between them. The CDR3: CASSLGQIYEQYF. CDR3 nucleotides: TGTGCCAGCAGTTTAGGGCAGATCTACGAGCAGTACTTC.

There are many counts of this clone. The sample contains more than one DNA sequence encoding this CDR3. The rearrangement joins TRBV4-3 to TRBJ1-2, with 10 bases that match TRBD1. This CDR3 is 15 amino acids long. Germline trimming cut 1 base from V and 3 bases from J; bases unmatched to any gene: 2. Per the germline V gene, CDR1 is LGHNA and CDR2 is YSLEER. The CDR3 here is CASSQGQGAYYGYTF. As DNA, the CDR3 is TGCGCCAGCAGCCAAGGACAGGGGGCTTACTATGGCTACACCTTC.

J is TRBJ2-5 and V is TRBV11-2, with D perhaps TRBD2 (6 bases). The V end lost 1 base, the J end lost 5 bases, and 14 bases lay between the germline ends. CDR3 length equals 15 residues. Germline CDR1 and CDR2: SGHAT and FQNNGV. As DNA, the CDR3 is TGTGCCAGCAGCTTAGTGGGGGTAGGGAGGGAGACCCAGTACTTC. This codes for CASSLVGVGRETQYF.